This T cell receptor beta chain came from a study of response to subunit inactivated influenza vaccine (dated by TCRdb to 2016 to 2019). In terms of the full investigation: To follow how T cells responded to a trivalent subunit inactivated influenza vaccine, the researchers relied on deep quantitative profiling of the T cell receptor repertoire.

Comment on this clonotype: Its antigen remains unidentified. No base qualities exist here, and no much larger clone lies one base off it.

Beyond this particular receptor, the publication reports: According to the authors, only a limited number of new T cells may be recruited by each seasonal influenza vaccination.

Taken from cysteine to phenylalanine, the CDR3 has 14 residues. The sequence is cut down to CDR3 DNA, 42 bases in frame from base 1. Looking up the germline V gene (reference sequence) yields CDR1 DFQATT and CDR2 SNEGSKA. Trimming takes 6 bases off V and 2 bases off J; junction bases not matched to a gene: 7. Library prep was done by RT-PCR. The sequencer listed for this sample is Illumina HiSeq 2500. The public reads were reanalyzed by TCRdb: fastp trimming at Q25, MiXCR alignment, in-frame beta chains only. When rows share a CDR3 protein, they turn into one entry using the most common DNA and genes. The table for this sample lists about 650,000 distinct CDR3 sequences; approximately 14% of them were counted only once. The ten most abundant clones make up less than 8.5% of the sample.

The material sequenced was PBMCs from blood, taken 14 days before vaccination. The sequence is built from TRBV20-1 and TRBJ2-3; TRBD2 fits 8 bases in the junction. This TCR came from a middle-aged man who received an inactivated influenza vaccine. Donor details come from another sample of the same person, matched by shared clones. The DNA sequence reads TGCAGTGCCCTACGGCGGGGGGCCACAGATACGCAGTATTTT. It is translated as CSALRRGATDTQYF.